One sample yielded the 24 T cell receptor beta chains listed below, sequenced in a study of blood T cell repertoires in COVID-19. Assay: immunoSEQ multiplex PCR; the TCRdb copy retains only in-frame clones and omits some. Of under 300,000 clones in the sample, over 80% were seen once. Sequencing input: PBMCs or T cells enriched from blood (not recorded which). Receptors were obtained from a woman in her forties who had been exposed to COVID-19.

The chain joins TRBV5-4 to TRBJ2-5, with TRBD1 matching over 8 bases. Looked up from germline, CDR1 is SGHNT and CDR2 is YYREEE (reference sequence). V gave up 3 bases and J gave up 2 bases; unmatched junction bases: 6. This CDR3 region has 15 residues. The CDR3 loop is CASSSQGAPQETQYF. DNA of the CDR3: TGTGCCAGCAGCTCCCAGGGGGCCCCACAAGAGACCCAGTACTTC. Full variable domain (missing parts from reference TRBV5-4 and TRBJ2-5): ETGVTQSPTHLIKTRGQQVTLRCSSQSGHNTVSWYQQALGQGPQFIFQYYREEENGRGNFPPRFSGLQFPNYSSELNVNALELDDSALYLCASSSQGAPQETQYFGPGTRLLVL.

The chain uses TRBV5-4 and TRBJ2-1, with 9 bases fitting TRBD2. The CDR3 consists of 15 residues. In germline, CDR1 is SGHNT, CDR2 YYREEE (reference sequence). V gave up 2 bases and J gave up 1 base; unmatched junction bases: 1. CDR3 DNA sequence: TGTGCCAGCAGCTTAAGCGGGGGGTCCTACAATGAGCAGTTCTTC. Its protein is CASSLSGGSYNEQFF. The full variable domain, its missing parts supplied by reference TRBV5-4 and TRBJ2-1, is ETGVTQSPTHLIKTRGQQVTLRCSSQSGHNTVSWYQQALGQGPQFIFQYYREEENGRGNFPPRFSGLQFPNYSSELNVNALELDDSALYLCASSLSGGSYNEQFFGPGTRLTVL.

This clone was observed a few times. V and J are TRBV6-4 and TRBJ2-2; 7 bases agree with TRBD2. Germline loops: CDR1 MRHNA, CDR2 SNTAGT. The V and J ends lost 4 bases and 1 base, in that order; junction bases with no gene match: 3. The CDR3 contains 15 residues. CDR3 DNA: TGTGCCAGCAGTGGACCGGGAGGGAACACCGGGGAGCTGTTTTTT. It specifies CASSGPGGNTGELFF.

V is TRBV28 and J is TRBJ2-6; a possible D gene is TRBD1 (5 bases). V lost 5 bases, J lost 1 base, and 18 bases lay in between. The CDR3 consists of 18 residues. Germline assignment: CDR1 MDHEN and CDR2 SYDVKM. The CDR3 is CASSIRGRAASGANVLTF. DNA of the CDR3: TGTGCCAGCAGTATCCGAGGCAGGGCGGCATCTGGGGCCAACGTCCTGACTTTC.

J is TRBJ1-6 and V is TRBV19, with 7 bases matching TRBD1. Germline CDR1 is LNHDA and CDR2 is SQIVND (reference sequence). V lost 4 bases to trimming and J lost 5 bases; unmatched junction nucleotides: 11. The CDR3 runs to 17 residues. The CDR3 here is CASSKDRRGNHNSPLHF. CDR3 sequence (DNA): TGTGCCAGTAGTAAGGACAGGAGGGGAAATCATAATTCACCCCTCCACTTT.

The genes are TRBV6-2 or TRBV6-3 and TRBJ2-3; 14 bases map to TRBD2. The germline V gene encodes CDR1 MNHEY and CDR2 SVGEGT. The CDR3 runs to 21 residues. The junction had 23 bases not matched to a gene; V was cut back by 6 bases and J by 6 bases. CDR3 residues: CASSGSGLAGGSARPGDTQYF. The CDR3 DNA is TGTGCCAGCAGCGGCAGCGGACTAGCGGGAGGATCTGCACGGCCGGGGGATACGCAGTATTTT.

The rearrangement uses TRBV4-3 and TRBJ2-3; 9 nucleotides align to TRBD2. The CDR3 extends over 18 amino acids. Germline loops: CDR1 LGHNA, CDR2 YSLEER. V was pared by 0 bases and J by 7 bases, with 14 bases of the junction left unmatched. CDR3 residues: CASSQDSGASGVYNTQYF. CDR3 nucleotide sequence: TGCGCCAGCAGCCAAGATTCAGGGGCTAGCGGGGTTTACAATACGCAGTATTTT.

This clone has a single count. This rearrangement joins TRBV5-1 to TRBJ2-3; 11 nucleotides match TRBD1. With 7 bases clipped from V and 4 bases from J, the junction kept 8 bases outside the gene matches. Germline CDR1 is SGHRS and CDR2 is YFSETQ. This CDR3 spans 15 amino acids. CDR3 nucleotides: TGCGCCAGCCACGGACAGGGGGCGCTGGCAGATACGCAGTATTTT. It is translated as CASHGQGALADTQYF. The variable domain in full, completed from reference TRBV5-1 and TRBJ2-3, reads KAGVTQTPRYLIKTRGQQVTLSCSPISGHRSVSWYQQTPGQGLQFLFEYFSETQRNKGNFPGRFSGRQFSNSRSEMNVSTLELGDSALYLCASHGQGALADTQYFGPGTRLTVL.

The gene calls are TRBV7-2 and TRBJ2-3, with TRBD2 matching 10 bases. V lost 2 bases to trimming and J lost 6 bases; unmatched junction nucleotides: 8. Looked up from germline, CDR1 is SGHTA and CDR2 is FQGNSA. There are 16 residues in the CDR3. The CDR3 region is CASSLIAGGPRDTQYF. The CDR3 DNA follows: TGTGCCAGCAGCTTAATAGCGGGGGGACCCCGGGATACGCAGTATTTT.

The J gene is TRBJ2-5, the V gene TRBV10-3, with a possible D match to TRBD1 (5 bases). The CDR3 loop spans 15 amino acids. The germline V gene has CDR1 ENHRY and CDR2 SYGVKD. Trimming pared 4 bases from V and 4 bases from J, leaving 16 bases between. The CDR3 region is CAISGSGKGGETQYF. As DNA, the CDR3 is TGTGCCATCAGTGGATCAGGGAAGGGTGGAGAGACCCAGTACTTC.

In this sample, this clone turned up a few times. J is TRBJ2-3 and V is TRBV19, with 9 bases lining up with TRBD1. The V gene end was trimmed by 4 bases and the J gene end by 4 bases; junction bases not matched to a gene: 9. The CDR3 is 16 residues long. Germline V gives CDR1 LNHDA, CDR2 SQIVND (reference sequence). The CDR3 spells CASSKQGASSPDTQYF. The CDR3 region has the DNA TGTGCCAGTAGTAAACAGGGGGCCAGCTCCCCAGATACGCAGTATTTT.

The rearrangement uses TRBV7-7 and TRBJ2-1, with D possibly being TRBD1 (5 bases). Germline CDR1 and CDR2: SSHAT and FNYEAQ (reference sequence). The V end lost 2 bases, the J end lost 0 bases, and 11 bases lay between the germline ends. The CDR3 is 16 amino acids. The CDR3 DNA follows: TGTGCCAGCAGCTTAAGGGGCCAGGGCTCCTACAATGAGCAGTTCTTC. Translation: CASSLRGQGSYNEQFF.

The chain joins TRBV10-3 to TRBJ1-6, with a weak D call TRBD1 (6 bases). V shed 6 bases and J shed 7 bases, with 10 bases lying between them. The length of the CDR3 is 13 residues. Germline V gives CDR1 ENHRY, CDR2 SYGVKD. This chain's CDR3 is CAIRGAVNSPLHF. DNA for the CDR3: TGTGCCATCAGGGGGGCCGTAAATTCACCCCTCCACTTT.

The chain recombines TRBV15 with TRBJ1-1; tentatively, D is TRBD1 (6 bases). Trimming stripped 1 base from V and 4 bases from J, with 16 bases between. The germline V gene has CDR1 LNHNV and CDR2 YYDKDF (reference sequence). There are 16 residues in the CDR3. CDR3 DNA: TGTGCCACCAGCAGAGGGAGCAGGGGCAACCCCACTGAAGCTTTCTTT. Translation: CATSRGSRGNPTEAFF.

The rearrangement joins TRBV7-2 to TRBJ1-2; 10 bases agree with TRBD1. Germline V gene data show CDR1 as SGHTA and CDR2 as FQGNSA. This CDR3 region has 15 residues. J was trimmed by 5 bases and V by 8 bases; bases with no gene match: 11. This CDR3 is CASLGSTGGDYGYTF. The CDR3 DNA is TGTGCCAGCCTCGGGTCGACAGGGGGCGATTATGGCTACACCTTC.

This chain connects TRBV25-1 to TRBJ2-1, with 10 bases fitting TRBD1. This CDR3 is built from 14 residues. Germline-derived CDR1 and CDR2 are MGHDK and SYGVNS. V dropped 4 bases and J dropped 8; count of bases not matched to a gene: 5. CDR3 loop: CASSGGDRGYEQFF. The DNA for the CDR3 is TGTGCCAGCAGTGGAGGGGACAGGGGCTATGAGCAGTTCTTC.

V gene TRBV7-2 combines with J gene TRBJ1-6; D uncertain. The V gene lost 5 bases and the J gene lost 0 bases, with 8 bases spanning the gap. CDR3 length: 15 amino acids. Germline CDR1 is SGHTA and CDR2 is FQGNSA. CDR3 residues: CASSHESSYNSPLHF. CDR3 nucleotide sequence: TGTGCCAGCAGCCACGAGAGCTCCTATAATTCACCCCTCCACTTT.

The V and J genes are TRBV10-3 and TRBJ2-1; 10 nucleotides align to TRBD2. The length of the CDR3 is 14 residues. Germline-derived CDR1 and CDR2 are ENHRY and SYGVKD. The V segment lost 6 bases and the J segment 7 bases; nucleotides outside the gene matches: 6. In DNA form, the CDR3 reads TGTGCCATCAGGGGGACTAGCGACCATAATGAGCAGTTCTTC. Amino acid sequence: CAIRGTSDHNEQFF.

The rearrangement links TRBV9 to TRBJ2-2, with 7 bases aligning to TRBD1. V was pared by 0 bases and J by 4 bases, with 3 bases of the junction left unmatched. The CDR3 loop spans 15 amino acids. Looked up from germline, CDR1 is SGDLS and CDR2 is YYNGEE. The DNA of the CDR3 is TGTGCCAGCAGCGTAGGGGGACAGAGCACCGGGGAGCTGTTTTTT. The encoded protein is CASSVGGQSTGELFF.

The gene calls are TRBV9 and TRBJ2-1; the match to TRBD2 covers 8 bases. This CDR3 contains 14 residues. Germline trimming cut 0 bases from V and 7 bases from J; bases unmatched to any gene: 3. The germline V gene has CDR1 SGDLS and CDR2 YYNGEE. CDR3 sequence reads: CASSVAGGWNEQFF. CDR3 coding DNA: TGTGCCAGCAGCGTAGCGGGGGGGTGGAATGAGCAGTTCTTC. Full variable domain (rest looked up from reference TRBV9 and TRBJ2-1): DSGVTQTPKHLITATGQRVTLRCSPRSGDLSVYWYQQSLDQGLQFLIQYYNGEERAKGNILERFSAQQFPDLHSELNLSSLELGDSALYFCASSVAGGWNEQFFGPGTRLTVL.

The gene calls are TRBV14 and TRBJ1-4, with 8 bases aligning to TRBD1. The junction had 9 bases not matched to a gene; V was cut back by 1 base and J by 5 bases. The CDR3 covers 17 residues. The germline gives CDR1 SGHDN, CDR2 FVKESK. CDR3 sequence: CASSQGRTGLTNEKLFF. The CDR3 bases are TGTGCCAGCAGCCAAGGGCGGACAGGGTTAACCAATGAAAAACTGTTTTTT.

CDR3 nucleotides: TGTGCCAGTAGTCTCAGACAGGGTGGGGCTGAAGCTTTCTTT. This gives the protein CASSLRQGGAEAFF. This chain joins TRBV19 and TRBJ1-1; 7 nucleotides agree with TRBD1. J lost 6 bases, V lost 5 bases, and 9 bases had no gene match. This CDR3 is 14 amino acids long. The germline V gene encodes CDR1 LNHDA and CDR2 SQIVND (reference sequence).

V usage is TRBV7-8 and J usage is TRBJ1-5; 7 bases map to TRBD1. Germline-derived CDR1 and CDR2 are SGHVS and FQNEAQ. Trimming took 5 bases from V and 6 from J; bases not matched to a gene: 10. This CDR3 has 15 residues. The CDR3 loop is CASSLDRELFQPQHF. DNA for the CDR3: TGTGCCAGCAGCCTCGACAGGGAGTTATTTCAGCCCCAGCATTTT.

The genes are TRBV7-9 and TRBJ1-3, with TRBD1 matching over 9 bases. This CDR3 is 19 amino acids long. The germline V gene has CDR1 SEHNR and CDR2 FQNEAQ (reference sequence). V shed 6 bases and J 3 bases; nucleotides not matched to a gene: 18. The CDR3 is CASRSQYGTGTSFGNTIYF. The CDR3 DNA reads as TGTGCCAGCAGATCCCAGTACGGGACAGGGACCAGCTTTGGAAACACCATATATTTT.